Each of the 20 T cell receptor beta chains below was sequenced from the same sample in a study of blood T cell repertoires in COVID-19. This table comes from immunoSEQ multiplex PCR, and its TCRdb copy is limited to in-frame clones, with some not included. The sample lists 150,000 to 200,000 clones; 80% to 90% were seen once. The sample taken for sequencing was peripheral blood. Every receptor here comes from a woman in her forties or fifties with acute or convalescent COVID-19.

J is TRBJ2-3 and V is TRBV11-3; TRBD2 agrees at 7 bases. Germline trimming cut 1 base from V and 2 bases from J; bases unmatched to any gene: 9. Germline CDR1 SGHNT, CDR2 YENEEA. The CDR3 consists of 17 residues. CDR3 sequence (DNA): TGTGCCAGCAGCTTAGGCCTCAGGAGCGGGGACACAGATACGCAGTATTTT. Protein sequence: CASSLGLRSGDTDTQYF.

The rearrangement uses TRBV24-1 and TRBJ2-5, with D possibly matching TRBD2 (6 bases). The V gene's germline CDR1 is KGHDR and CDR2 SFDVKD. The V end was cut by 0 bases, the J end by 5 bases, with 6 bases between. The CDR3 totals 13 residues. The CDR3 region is CATSDLGGETQYF. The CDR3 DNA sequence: TGTGCCACCAGTGATTTGGGGGGGGAGACCCAGTACTTC.

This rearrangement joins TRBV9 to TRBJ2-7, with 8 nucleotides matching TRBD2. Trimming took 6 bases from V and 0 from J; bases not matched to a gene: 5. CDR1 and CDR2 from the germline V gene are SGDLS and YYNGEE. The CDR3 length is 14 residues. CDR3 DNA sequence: TGTGCCAGCACACGGGGGGGGAACTCCTACGAGCAGTACTTC. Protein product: CASTRGGNSYEQYF.

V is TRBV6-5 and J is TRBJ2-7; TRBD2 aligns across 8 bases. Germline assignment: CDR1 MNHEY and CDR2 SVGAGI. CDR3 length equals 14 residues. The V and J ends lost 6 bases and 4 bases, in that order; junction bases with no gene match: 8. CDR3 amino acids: CASRGGAGAYEQYF. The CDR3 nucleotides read TGTGCCAGCAGAGGGGGAGCGGGGGCTTACGAGCAGTACTTC.

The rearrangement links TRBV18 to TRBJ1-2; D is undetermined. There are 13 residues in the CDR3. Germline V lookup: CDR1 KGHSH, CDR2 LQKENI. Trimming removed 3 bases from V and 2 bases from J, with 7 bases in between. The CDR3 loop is CASSPTRNYGYTF. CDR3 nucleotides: TGTGCCAGCTCACCGACAAGGAACTATGGCTACACCTTC.

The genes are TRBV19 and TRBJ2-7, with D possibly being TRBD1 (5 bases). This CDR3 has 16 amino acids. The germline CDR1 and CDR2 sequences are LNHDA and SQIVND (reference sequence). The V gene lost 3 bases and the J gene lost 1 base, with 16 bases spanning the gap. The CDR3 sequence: CASSIKFGRASYEQYF. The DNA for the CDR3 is TGTGCCAGTAGTATCAAGTTCGGCAGGGCTTCCTACGAGCAGTACTTC. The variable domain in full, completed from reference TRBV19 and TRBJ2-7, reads DGGITQSPKYLFRKEGQNVTLSCEQNLNHDAMYWYRQDPGQGLRLIYYSQIVNDFQKGDIAEGYSVSREKKESFPLTVTSAQKNPTAFYLCASSIKFGRASYEQYFGPGTRLTVT.

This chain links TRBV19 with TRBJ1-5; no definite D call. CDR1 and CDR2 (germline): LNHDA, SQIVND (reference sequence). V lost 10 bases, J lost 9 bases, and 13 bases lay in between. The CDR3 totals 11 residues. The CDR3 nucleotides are TGTGCCACCTCCGAGTCGGGGCCCCAGCATTTT. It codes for CATSESGPQHF.

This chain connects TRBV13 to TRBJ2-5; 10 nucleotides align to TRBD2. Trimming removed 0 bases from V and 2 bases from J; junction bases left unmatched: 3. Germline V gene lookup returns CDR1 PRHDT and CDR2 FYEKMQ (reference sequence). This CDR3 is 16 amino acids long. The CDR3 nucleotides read TGTGCCAGCAGCTTAGGGGCTAGCGGGGGTCAAGAGACCCAGTACTTC. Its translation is CASSLGASGGQETQYF.

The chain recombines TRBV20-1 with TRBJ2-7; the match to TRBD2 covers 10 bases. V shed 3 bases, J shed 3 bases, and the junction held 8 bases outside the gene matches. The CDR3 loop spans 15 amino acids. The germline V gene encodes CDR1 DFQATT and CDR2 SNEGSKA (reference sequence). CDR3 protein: CSASPPSGGNYEQYF. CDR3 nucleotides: TGCAGTGCTAGTCCCCCTAGCGGGGGAAACTACGAGCAGTACTTC.

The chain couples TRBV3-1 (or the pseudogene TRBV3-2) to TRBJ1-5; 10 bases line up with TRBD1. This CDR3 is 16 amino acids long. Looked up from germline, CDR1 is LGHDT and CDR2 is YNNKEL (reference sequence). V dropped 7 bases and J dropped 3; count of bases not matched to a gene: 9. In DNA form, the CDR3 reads TGTGCCAGCACCGACTCGACAGGGGGCTACAATCAGCCCCAGCATTTT. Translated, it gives CASTDSTGGYNQPQHF.

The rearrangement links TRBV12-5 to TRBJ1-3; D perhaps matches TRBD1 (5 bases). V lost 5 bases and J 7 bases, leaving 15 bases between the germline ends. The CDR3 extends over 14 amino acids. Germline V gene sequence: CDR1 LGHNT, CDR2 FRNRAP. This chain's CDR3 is CASGRDSTGNTIYF. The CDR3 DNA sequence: TGTGCTAGTGGTCGGGACTCAACGGGGAACACCATATATTTT.

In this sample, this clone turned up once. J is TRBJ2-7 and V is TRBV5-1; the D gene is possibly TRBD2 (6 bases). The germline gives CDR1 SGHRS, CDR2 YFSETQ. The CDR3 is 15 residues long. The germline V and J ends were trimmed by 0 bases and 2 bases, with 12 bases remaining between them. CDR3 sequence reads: CASSLVSGPTYEQYF. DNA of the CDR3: TGCGCCAGCAGCTTGGTTAGCGGTCCCACCTACGAGCAGTACTTC.

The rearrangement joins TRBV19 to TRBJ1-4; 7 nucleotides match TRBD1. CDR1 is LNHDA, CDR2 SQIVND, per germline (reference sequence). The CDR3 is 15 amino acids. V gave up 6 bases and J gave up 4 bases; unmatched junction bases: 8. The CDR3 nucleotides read TGTGCCAGTAGCATCCCGGGACAGAGTAATGAAAAACTGTTTTTT. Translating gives CASSIPGQSNEKLFF. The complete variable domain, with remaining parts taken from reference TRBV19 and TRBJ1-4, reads DGGITQSPKYLFRKEGQNVTLSCEQNLNHDAMYWYRQDPGQGLRLIYYSQIVNDFQKGDIAEGYSVSREKKESFPLTVTSAQKNPTAFYLCASSIPGQSNEKLFFGSGTQLSVL.

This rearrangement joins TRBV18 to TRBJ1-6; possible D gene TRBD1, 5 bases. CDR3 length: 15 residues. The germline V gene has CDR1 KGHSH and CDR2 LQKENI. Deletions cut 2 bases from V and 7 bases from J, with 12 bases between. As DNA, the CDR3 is TGTGCCAGCTCACCATGGGGGGTTAACAATTCACCCCTCCACTTT. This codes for CASSPWGVNNSPLHF.

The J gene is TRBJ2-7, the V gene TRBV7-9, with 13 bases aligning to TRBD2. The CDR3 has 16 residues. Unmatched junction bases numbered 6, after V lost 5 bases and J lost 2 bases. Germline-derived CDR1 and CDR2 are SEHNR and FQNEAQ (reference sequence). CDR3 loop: CASSGTSGAVAYEQYF. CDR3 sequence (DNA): TGTGCCAGCAGCGGGACTAGCGGGGCAGTTGCCTACGAGCAGTACTTC.

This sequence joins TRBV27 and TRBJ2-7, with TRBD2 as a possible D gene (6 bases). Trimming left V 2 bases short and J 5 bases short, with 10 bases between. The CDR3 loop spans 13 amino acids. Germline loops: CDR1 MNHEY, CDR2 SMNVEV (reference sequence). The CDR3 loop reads CASSLEWGDEQYF. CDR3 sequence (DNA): TGTGCCAGCAGTTTAGAATGGGGGGACGAGCAGTACTTC.

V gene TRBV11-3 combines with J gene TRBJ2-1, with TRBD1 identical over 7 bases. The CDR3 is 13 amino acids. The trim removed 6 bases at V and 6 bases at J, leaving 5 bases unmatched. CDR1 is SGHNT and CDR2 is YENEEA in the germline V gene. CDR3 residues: CASSTTGVNEQFF. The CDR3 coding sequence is TGTGCCAGCAGTACCACAGGGGTCAATGAGCAGTTCTTC.

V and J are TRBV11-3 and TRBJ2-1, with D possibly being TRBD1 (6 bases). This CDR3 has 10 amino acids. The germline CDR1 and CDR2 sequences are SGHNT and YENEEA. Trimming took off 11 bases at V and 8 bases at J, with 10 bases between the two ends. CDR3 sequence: CAVGAYEQFF. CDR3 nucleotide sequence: TGTGCCGTGGGGGCCTATGAGCAGTTCTTC.

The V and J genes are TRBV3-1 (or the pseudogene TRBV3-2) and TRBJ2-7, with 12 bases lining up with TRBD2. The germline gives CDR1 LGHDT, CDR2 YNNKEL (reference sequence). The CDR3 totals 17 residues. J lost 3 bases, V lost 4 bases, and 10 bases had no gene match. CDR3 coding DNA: TGTGCCAGCAGCCCCCTAGCGGGAGGGCCCCCACACTACGAGCAGTACTTC. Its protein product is CASSPLAGGPPHYEQYF.

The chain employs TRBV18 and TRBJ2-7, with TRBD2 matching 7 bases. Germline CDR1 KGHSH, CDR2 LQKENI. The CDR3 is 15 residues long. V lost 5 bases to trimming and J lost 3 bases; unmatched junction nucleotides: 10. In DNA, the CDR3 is TGTGCCAGCTCAAGGACGGGCGGGGGAATCTACGAGCAGTACTTC. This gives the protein CASSRTGGGIYEQYF.